The 21 T cell receptor beta chains below come from one sample, sequenced in a study of blood T cell repertoires in COVID-19. Clones were read by immunoSEQ multiplex PCR, and TCRdb kept only the in-frame ones, dropping some. This sample has approximately 150,000 clones, with approximately 91% found just once. Specimen: peripheral blood. All receptors derive from a man younger than 35 with COVID-19, enrolled during active disease.

The chain recombines TRBV6-2 or TRBV6-3 with TRBJ2-7; D not resolved. Trimming removed 1 base at V and 1 base at J, with 5 bases between. CDR1 is MNHEY and CDR2 is SVGEGT in the germline V gene. The CDR3 is 13 amino acids. The CDR3 DNA follows: TGTGCCAGCAGTTACTGGAGTTCCTACGAGCAGTACTTC. Protein product: CASSYWSSYEQYF.

V usage is TRBV6-2 or TRBV6-3 and J usage is TRBJ2-1, with 11 nucleotides matching TRBD2. CDR3 length: 16 residues. Germline V CDR1 and CDR2: MNHEY, SVGEGT. J was trimmed by 6 bases and V by 2 bases; bases with no gene match: 6. The CDR3 coding sequence is TGTGCCAGCAGTTACACTAGCGGGAGTGGGCTCAATGAGCAGTTCTTC. Translation gives CASSYTSGSGLNEQFF.

V usage is TRBV15 and J usage is TRBJ2-1; 10 bases fit TRBD2. CDR1 and CDR2 (germline): LNHNV, YYDKDF (reference sequence). This CDR3 comprises 14 residues. The J segment lost 10 bases and the V segment lost 6 bases, leaving 9 bases of the junction unmatched. For the CDR3, the DNA is TGTGCCACCAGGGCCCAGCGGGAGGGCCGAGAGCAGTTCTTC. It is translated as CATRAQREGREQFF.

This sequence joins TRBV11-2 and TRBJ1-1, with TRBD1 as a possible D gene (6 bases). Germline CDR1 is SGHAT and CDR2 is FQNNGV. This CDR3 has 13 amino acids. V lost 6 bases, J lost 4 bases, and 12 bases lay in between. CDR3 region: CASRSGVGTEAFF. The CDR3 bases are TGTGCCAGCAGGTCAGGGGTGGGCACTGAAGCTTTCTTT.

The chain has TRBV3-1 (or the pseudogene TRBV3-2) and TRBJ1-2; unclear D gene. The V gene's germline CDR1 is LGHDT and CDR2 YNNKEL (reference sequence). The CDR3 has 15 amino acids. The germline V and J ends were trimmed by 4 bases and 0 bases, with 12 bases remaining between them. DNA of the CDR3: TGTGCCAGCAGCCCTCGGACGGGAGCTAACTATGGCTACACCTTC. Translation gives CASSPRTGANYGYTF.

The chain is built from TRBV6-5 and TRBJ2-3; TRBD1 might be the D (5 bases). The CDR3 has 15 amino acids. V was shortened by 6 bases and J by 5 bases, with 18 bases between the two germline ends. The germline gives CDR1 MNHEY, CDR2 SVGAGI. The CDR3, as DNA: TGTGCCAGCAGCTCCCTGGGCAGGGCTCTAGATACGCAGTATTTT. Translating it yields CASSSLGRALDTQYF.

The genes are TRBV29-1 and TRBJ2-1; 11 bases are shared with TRBD2. Germline CDR1 and CDR2: SQVTM and ANQGSEA. The CDR3 has 16 residues. V shed 4 bases and J 4 bases; nucleotides not matched to a gene: 9. CDR3 amino acids: CSVGPELAGVYNEQFF. CDR3 DNA sequence: TGCAGCGTTGGCCCCGAACTAGCGGGAGTGTACAATGAGCAGTTCTTC.

V usage is TRBV21-1 and J usage is TRBJ2-1; TRBD1, as called in the table, went unchecked against the DNA. TRBV21-1 is tagged as a pseudogene. This CDR3 contains 16 residues. CDR3 sequence: CASSKVQGRGYNEQFF. Here the CDR3 DNA reads TGTGCCAGCAGCAAAGTCCAGGGAAGGGGTTACAATGAGCAGTTCTTC.

The rearrangement joins TRBV25-1 to TRBJ1-6; D might be TRBD1 (5 bases). Between the trimmed V and J ends, which lost 5 bases and 9 bases, there was a span of 11 bases. The germline V gene has CDR1 MGHDK and CDR2 SYGVNS. This CDR3 has 13 residues. CDR3 region: CASSTWGGSPLHF. CDR3 in DNA: TGTGCCAGCAGTACTTGGGGGGGTTCACCCCTCCACTTT.

The V gene is TRBV27, the J gene TRBJ2-3, with 11 bases lining up with TRBD2. Germline V CDR1 and CDR2: MNHEY, SMNVEV (reference sequence). Trimming took 5 bases from V and 0 from J; bases not matched to a gene: 4. This CDR3 spans 16 amino acids. CDR3 sequence (DNA): TGTGCCAGCAGTAAGGGACTAGCGGCGAGCACAGATACGCAGTATTTT. Translated, it gives CASSKGLAASTDTQYF.

V gene TRBV6-6 combines with J gene TRBJ1-3, with 7 bases fitting TRBD1. V lost 2 bases to trimming and J lost 7 bases; unmatched junction nucleotides: 5. Germline CDR1 is MNHNY and CDR2 is SVGAGI (reference sequence). CDR3 length equals 14 residues. The CDR3 region is CASSYGDSRNTIYF. The CDR3 nucleotides are TGTGCCAGCAGTTACGGGGACAGCCGCAACACCATATATTTT.

The chain uses TRBV4-3 and TRBJ2-3; 11 bases line up with TRBD1. This CDR3 is built from 17 residues. CDR1 and CDR2 from the germline V gene are LGHNA and YSLEER. The V and J ends lost 2 bases and 2 bases, in that order; junction bases with no gene match: 6. CDR3 coding DNA: TGCGCCAGCAGCCAAAGTAGGACAGGGGGCTTCACAGATACGCAGTATTTT. Its translation: CASSQSRTGGFTDTQYF.

This chain links TRBV4-1 with TRBJ2-2, with 7 bases matching TRBD2. The CDR3 extends over 15 amino acids. V lost 3 bases to trimming and J lost 2 bases; unmatched junction nucleotides: 3. Germline V gene lookup returns CDR1 MGHRA and CDR2 YSYEKL. In DNA, the CDR3 is TGCGCCAGCAGCCAGCGGGACTATAACACCGGGGAGCTGTTTTTT. This codes for CASSQRDYNTGELFF.

This chain connects TRBV18 to TRBJ1-1, with 12 bases fitting TRBD1. V dropped 2 bases and J dropped 6; count of bases not matched to a gene: 7. Germline V CDR1 and CDR2: KGHSH, LQKENI. The CDR3 length is 16 residues. The CDR3 DNA is TGTGCCAGCTCACCAGTTCAGGGACAGGGGGCCGCTGAAGCTTTCTTT. Residues: CASSPVQGQGAAEAFF. Using reference TRBV18 and TRBJ1-1 for the parts outside the CDR3, the full variable domain is NAGVMQNPRHLVRRRGQEARLRCSPMKGHSHVYWYRQLPEEGLKFMVYLQKENIIDESGMPKERFSAEFPKEGPSILRIQQVVRGDSAAYFCASSPVQGQGAAEAFFGQGTRLTVV.

This clone was observed a handful of times. V usage is TRBV20-1 and J usage is TRBJ2-7; D uncertain. Germline CDR1 is DFQATT and CDR2 is SNEGSKA (reference sequence). The CDR3 is made up of 11 amino acids. The V and J ends lost 0 bases and 4 bases respectively, with 4 bases between them. In nucleotides, the CDR3 is TGCAGTGCTAGAGAAGCATACGAGCAGTACTTC. Amino acids: CSAREAYEQYF.

V is TRBV3-1 (or the pseudogene TRBV3-2) and J is TRBJ2-1; D may be TRBD2 (6 bases). This CDR3 contains 17 residues. V was clipped by 0 bases and J by 2 bases, with 14 bases between them. Germline assignment: CDR1 LGHDT and CDR2 YNNKEL (reference sequence). The DNA for the CDR3 is TGTGCCAGCAGCCAAGACGGGAGCTCACCAACCTACAATGAGCAGTTCTTC. The encoded protein is CASSQDGSSPTYNEQFF.

V is TRBV6-2 or TRBV6-3 and J is TRBJ2-1; the D gene is possibly TRBD2 (6 bases). Germline CDR1 is MNHEY and CDR2 is SVGEGT. The germline V and J ends were trimmed by 6 bases and 8 bases, with 20 bases remaining between them. The length of the CDR3 is 15 residues. The CDR3 sequence is CASSNQGLAGDEQFF. In nucleotides, the CDR3 is TGTGCCAGCAGCAACCAGGGACTGGCAGGTGATGAGCAGTTCTTC.

V and J are TRBV6-1 and TRBJ2-3; 12 bases match TRBD2. The CDR3 loop spans 16 amino acids. The V and J ends lost 2 bases and 3 bases, in that order; junction bases with no gene match: 3. Germline V gene data show CDR1 as MNHNS and CDR2 as SASEGT. DNA for the CDR3: TGTGCCAGCAGTGAACTAGCGGGAGGGTTGACAGATACGCAGTATTTT. Translating it yields CASSELAGGLTDTQYF.

This chain connects TRBV5-5 to TRBJ2-3; 10 nucleotides line up with TRBD2. This CDR3 contains 15 residues. V lost 4 bases and J lost 6; bases outside the gene matches: 8. Looked up from germline, CDR1 is SGHKS and CDR2 is YYEKEE (reference sequence). In DNA, the CDR3 is TGTGCCAGCAGCGGTCCTAGCGGGAGTCCCGATACGCAGTATTTT. This codes for CASSGPSGSPDTQYF.

This clone was seen only once. The rearrangement uses TRBV7-2 and TRBJ2-7; TRBD1 agrees at 8 bases. The CDR3 loop spans 13 amino acids. Germline loops: CDR1 SGHTA, CDR2 FQGNSA. V trimming: 9 bases; J trimming: 2 bases; junction bases outside the gene matches: 6. Here the CDR3 DNA reads TGTGCCAGTAGGGGGACAGGACCCTACGAGCAGTACTTC. Protein: CASRGTGPYEQYF. Full variable domain (rest looked up from reference TRBV7-2 and TRBJ2-7): GAGVSQSPSNKVTEKGKDVELRCDPISGHTALYWYRQSLGQGLEFLIYFQGNSAPDKSGLPSDRFSAERTGGSVSTLTIQRTQQEDSAVYLCASRGTGPYEQYFGPGTRLTVT.

This clone was detected once. This chain links TRBV10-3 with TRBJ2-2; 7 bases are a match to TRBD2. Looked up from germline, CDR1 is ENHRY and CDR2 is SYGVKD. V was pared by 7 bases and J by 0 bases, with 26 bases of the junction left unmatched. The CDR3 covers 22 residues. In nucleotides, the CDR3 is TGTGCCATCATGTCAGCGGGAAGGGACCGTATCTCCCGTCCCACGAACACCGGGGAGCTGTTTTTT. This translates into CAIMSAGRDRISRPTNTGELFF.